This T cell receptor (beta chain) was recovered during a study of blood T cell repertoires in COVID-19. Whole-study context: The cDNA or gDNA used as material had been derived from T cells, B-cell-depleted T cells, or PBMCs.

Germline CDR1 is SEHNR and CDR2 is FQNEAQ (reference sequence). V lost 5 bases and J 5 bases, leaving 10 bases between the germline ends. This CDR3 comprises 13 residues. Enrollees, roughly 18 to 89 years old, lived in about two dozen US areas. Donors were grouped by their self-reported clinical history. Original handling: Amplified reference gene primers provided the basis for estimating nucleated cell counts. Method: immunoSEQ multiplex PCR; TCRdb's copy keeps in-frame clones and lacks some. V and J calls and clone size follow that table, whereas D and trimming were derived from the DNA. Of some 200,000 clones detected, about 86% appear once; the ten largest clones hold approximately 1.3%.

The sequencing sample was made of PBMCs or T cells enriched from blood (not recorded which). V gene TRBV7-9 combines with J gene TRBJ1-5; no clear D. The sequence was obtained from a woman between 35 and 50 years old with acute COVID-19. The CDR3 DNA reads as TGTGCCAGCAGCCCCGTATCCCATCAGCCCCAGCATTTT. Amino acids: CASSPVSHQPQHF.